The following is a T cell receptor beta chain sequence with its context. Its target is not known. The data were produced by immunoSEQ multiplex PCR, yet TCRdb's version contains in-frame clones alone and is incomplete. The sample has approximately 150,000 clones; around 90% are singletons. CDR3 length equals 15 residues. Germline V CDR1 and CDR2: ENHRY, SYGVKD. The ends lost 0 bases at V and 6 bases at J; junction bases unmatched: 2. This sample stems from a study of T cell responses to AZD1222 COVID-19 vaccine. Study-wide points: Possibly, clonal diversity was underestimated; donors were largely white British and included more females. Among spike-specific TCRs, nearly half reportedly target unmutated variant regions.

The sample was peripheral blood, taken 28 days after the second AZD1222 dose. The J gene is TRBJ1-5, the V gene TRBV10-3; 10 bases agree with TRBD1. The TCR comes from an adult who received the AZD1222 COVID-19 vaccine. CDR3 sequence (DNA): TGTGCCATCAGTGAGTCGACAGGGGGCACTCAGCCCCAGCATTTT. Translated, it gives CAISESTGGTQPQHF.